This T cell receptor beta chain was profiled in a study of CD8+CD57+ T cells in acquired aplastic anemia. In the study overall: DNA recovered from sorted CD4+ and CD8+ cells had a mean of about 3.5 ug.

This clonotype was detected a few times. Its antigen is unidentified. Patients selected for sequencing had displayed CD8+CD57+ cell expansion by flow cytometry. Among the patients, none had received any therapy at the time of blood sampling. The ends lost 6 bases at V and 5 bases at J; junction bases unmatched: 11. The germline CDR1 and CDR2 sequences are MNHEY and SVGAGI. The CDR3 has 16 amino acids. Study results and caveats: Researchers reported that CD8+ Simpson's diversity was not significantly different in patients versus controls. Sharing between patients and controls was observed for around 27 CD8+ CDR3 sequences.

Both TCR beta VDJ combination and CDR3 sequence profiling were carried out. Genomic DNA was the template for this profiling. A single record per CDR3 protein comes from TCRdb applying MiXCR to the reads. The data hold around 42,000 distinct CDR3 sequences, with 63% observed a single time. The chain has TRBV6-5 and TRBJ2-5, with 11 bases lining up with TRBD2. Sequencing was done on a sample of sorted CD4+, CD8+, or CD8+CD57+ T cells (not recorded which) from PBMCs. The clonotype was recovered from a human donor with aplastic anemia. The CDR3 coding sequence is TGTGCCAGCAGCTACACTAGCGGGGGATTGGGGGAGACCCAGTACTTC. It translates to CASSYTSGGLGETQYF.